This TCR beta chain was obtained from a study of blood T cell repertoires in COVID-19. V shed 4 bases, J shed 4 bases, and the junction held 3 bases outside the gene matches. Germline values: CDR1 SGHRS, CDR2 YFSETQ. This CDR3 has 14 residues. Method: immunoSEQ multiplex PCR; TCRdb's copy keeps in-frame clones and lacks some. The sample records roughly 360,000 clones, approximately 87% being singletons. The source is a man aged 30 to 39 who had recovered from COVID-19. J is TRBJ2-3 and V is TRBV5-1; 10 positions match TRBD2. The specimen sequenced was PBMCs or T cells enriched from blood (not recorded which). CDR3 amino acids: CASSPGLAADTQYF. The CDR3 DNA is TGCGCCAGCAGCCCTGGACTAGCGGCAGATACGCAGTATTTT. The whole variable domain, remainder taken from reference TRBV5-1 and TRBJ2-3, is KAGVTQTPRYLIKTRGQQVTLSCSPISGHRSVSWYQQTPGQGLQFLFEYFSETQRNKGNFPGRFSGRQFSNSRSEMNVSTLELGDSALYLCASSPGLAADTQYFGPGTRLTVL.